This T cell receptor beta chain was sequenced during a study of response to subunit inactivated influenza vaccine. Overall study findings and caveats: Authors suggested each seasonal flu vaccination may recruit only limited numbers of new T cells.

One entry per CDR3 protein, called by TCRdb with MiXCR from the RT-PCR reads. The sample shows just over 300,000 distinct CDR3 sequences, around a fifth of them seen only once. The CDR3 runs 14 residues. V trimming: 4 bases; J trimming: 8 bases; junction bases outside the gene matches: 7. Germline CDR1 reads SGHRS; CDR2 reads YFSETQ. Regarding this clonotype: Its target is not known.

V is TRBV5-1 and J is TRBJ2-1; 9 nucleotides match TRBD1. This clonotype was sampled from a man aged 50-75 years who received an inactivated influenza vaccine. Sequencing used PBMCs from blood, obtained approximately 20 months after vaccination. CDR3: CASSARTGEDEQFF. CDR3 bases: TGCGCCAGCAGCGCCCGGACAGGGGAGGATGAGCAGTTCTTC.